This TCR beta chain is drawn from a study of a mutant IDH1 vaccine in newly diagnosed glioma. Study-level background: There were approximately 60% males and around 38% females among treated patients, whose mean age was roughly 40 years. Every participant had undergone radiotherapy, temozolomide, or both before, and most underwent both.

Sample time point: baseline, week 1 (first vaccination visit). Treatment given: pre-vaccination baseline after standard-of-care therapy. The table came from immunoSEQ multiplex PCR; TCRdb's copy has only in-frame clones and leaves some out. Of 98,000 or so clones in the sample, approximately 90% were seen once. Per the germline V gene, CDR1 is LGHNA and CDR2 is YNFKEQ. V shed 5 bases and J 2 bases; nucleotides not matched to a gene: 4. The CDR3 totals 16 residues. The V call is TRBV4-2, the J call TRBJ2-2; TRBD2 aligns across 11 bases. The receptor was derived from a woman between 50 and 59 years old with glioma. The sample here was PBMCs, taken from a glioma patient treated with radiotherapy, temozolomide or both. CDR3 residues: CASSTSGRANTGELFF. CDR3 in DNA: TGTGCCAGCAGCACTAGCGGGAGAGCAAACACCGGGGAGCTGTTTTTT.